What follows are 10 T cell receptor beta chains derived from one specimen sequenced in a study of shared clonotypes between healthy human individuals. Only in-frame clones appear in the TCRdb table, and some are missing; sequencing was by immunoSEQ multiplex PCR. Here the sample spans some 2,000,000 clones, roughly 96% being singletons. Sequencing was carried out using naive CD4+ T cells sorted from blood. Described subset: CD45RA+ positively selected. The receptors derive from a man between 18 and 35 years old in good health.

CDR3 bases: TGTGCCAGCAGACAGGGGACCGTAAATGAAAAACTGTTTTTT. Protein product: CASRQGTVNEKLFF. The V and J genes are TRBV6-1 and TRBJ1-4, with 7 bases that match TRBD1. Germline CDR1 is MNHNS and CDR2 is SASEGT. The CDR3 sequence is 14 residues long. The junction had 6 bases not matched to a gene; V was cut back by 6 bases and J by 5 bases.

The CDR3 DNA reads TGTGCCAGCAGTGCCAGCGGAGGGGGTGATGAAAAACTGTTTTTT. Amino acid sequence: CASSASGGGDEKLFF. This chain joins TRBV28 and TRBJ1-4, with TRBD1 as a possible D gene (6 bases). CDR3 length: 15 amino acids. Germline CDR1 reads MDHEN; CDR2 reads SYDVKM. Trimming pared 5 bases from V and 6 bases from J, leaving 16 bases between.

The chain couples TRBV7-9 to TRBJ1-5; 8 bases match TRBD1. The CDR3 is 15 residues long. Unmatched junction bases numbered 13, after V lost 6 bases and J lost 9 bases. CDR1 is SEHNR and CDR2 is FQNEAQ in the germline V gene (reference sequence). The CDR3 loop reads CASRSKDRDKRPQHF. The CDR3 coding sequence is TGTGCCAGCAGATCCAAGGACAGGGATAAACGGCCCCAGCATTTT.

The CDR3 nucleotides are TGTGCCAGCAGCTTAGATGGGACATTGTGGAATGAGCAGTTCTTC. Its translation: CASSLDGTLWNEQFF. The chain combines TRBV11-2 with TRBJ2-1; TRBD1 is a possible D gene (6 bases). Germline V CDR1 and CDR2: SGHAT, FQNNGV. V gave up 0 bases and J gave up 7 bases, with 13 bases separating them. The CDR3 has 15 amino acids.

V is TRBV19 and J is TRBJ2-7; maybe TRBD2 (6 bases). CDR3 length: 14 amino acids. The germline CDR1 and CDR2 sequences are LNHDA and SQIVND (reference sequence). CDR3 nucleotides: TGTGTCTTAGACGCCGAGACTAGTTTAAGCGAGCAGTACTTC. As protein: CVLDAETSLSEQYF.

For this clone: The sample has other DNA sequences that encode this CDR3 too. This rearrangement joins TRBV5-1 to TRBJ1-4; tentatively, D is TRBD1 (5 bases). V lost 0 bases and J 2 bases, leaving 8 bases between the germline ends. CDR1 SGHRS and CDR2 YFSETQ come from the germline V gene. CDR3 length equals 15 residues. The CDR3 protein is CASSLEGRTNEKLFF. CDR3 DNA sequence: TGCGCCAGCAGCTTGGAGGGGCGGACTAATGAAAAACTGTTTTTT.

The rearrangement uses TRBV29-1 and TRBJ2-5; D possibly corresponds to TRBD1 (5 bases). Germline CDR1 reads SQVTM; CDR2 reads ANQGSEA. V was shortened by 4 bases and J by 2 bases, with 26 bases between the two germline ends. The CDR3 is made up of 18 amino acids. DNA for the CDR3: TGCAGCGTTGCAGGGTATTTCGGGTCCCGTACCCGGCAAGAGACCCAGTACTTC. It specifies CSVAGYFGSRTRQETQYF.

This clone occurred once. This chain connects TRBV5-4 to TRBJ1-2; unclear D gene. The V end was cut by 6 bases, the J end by 8 bases, with 20 bases between. Germline V gene data show CDR1 as SGHNT and CDR2 as YYREEE (reference sequence). The CDR3 runs to 14 residues. The DNA for the CDR3 is TGTGCCAGCAAAGTAGGGTCTGGGCTCAGGGGCTACACCTTC. Amino acid sequence: CASKVGSGLRGYTF.

The rearrangement links TRBV7-2 to TRBJ1-3; D not resolved. This CDR3 contains 15 residues. Germline CDR1 is SGHTA and CDR2 is FQGNSA. Trimming shortened V by 5 bases and J by 0 bases, and 11 bases separated the two germline ends. The DNA of the CDR3 is TGTGCCAGCAGCCTCTGGAAGAGCTCTGGAAACACCATATATTTT. Amino acids: CASSLWKSSGNTIYF.

This sequence joins TRBV10-1 and TRBJ2-3; D is uncertain. Trimming took 3 bases from V and 5 from J, leaving 18 bases between them. Germline V lookup: CDR1 WNHNN, CDR2 SYGVQD (reference sequence). The CDR3 has 16 residues. The DNA for the CDR3 is TGCGCCAGCAGTGATGTGGCAGGAAAGCACATAGATACGCAGTATTTT. Protein product: CASSDVAGKHIDTQYF.